This T cell receptor beta chain originates from a study of cytomegalovirus exposure and HLA in healthy donors. At the level of the study: Findings of an earlier analysis included 117 million unique TCR beta sequences from 190 million or so T cells. Whole-study findings and limits: For most subjects, TCR beta sequences were reported to predict HLA-A and HLA-B alleles with accuracy. Several top significant clusters appeared, in a later analysis, to be linked to common viral pathogens. An analysis done earlier found most TCR beta V segments productive about 90% or about 30% of the time.

The CDR3 runs 15 residues. Per germline, CDR1 SEHNR and CDR2 FQNEAQ (reference sequence). The ends lost 5 bases at V and 0 bases at J; junction bases unmatched: 2. The PCR made use of 60 Vbeta and 13 Jbeta primers. Some clones are missing from TCRdb's copy, which holds only in-frame ones; the method was immunoSEQ multiplex PCR. The data show some 190,000 clones, 77% seen once. In regard to this clone: Antigen: not known.

The receptor was derived from a young man in good health and CMV-seronegative. Sample: PBMCs. The chain links TRBV7-9 to TRBJ2-5; 11 nucleotides align to TRBD1. CDR3 region: CASSRDRGYQETQYF. CDR3 DNA sequence: TGTGCCAGCAGCCGGGACAGGGGGTACCAAGAGACCCAGTACTTC.